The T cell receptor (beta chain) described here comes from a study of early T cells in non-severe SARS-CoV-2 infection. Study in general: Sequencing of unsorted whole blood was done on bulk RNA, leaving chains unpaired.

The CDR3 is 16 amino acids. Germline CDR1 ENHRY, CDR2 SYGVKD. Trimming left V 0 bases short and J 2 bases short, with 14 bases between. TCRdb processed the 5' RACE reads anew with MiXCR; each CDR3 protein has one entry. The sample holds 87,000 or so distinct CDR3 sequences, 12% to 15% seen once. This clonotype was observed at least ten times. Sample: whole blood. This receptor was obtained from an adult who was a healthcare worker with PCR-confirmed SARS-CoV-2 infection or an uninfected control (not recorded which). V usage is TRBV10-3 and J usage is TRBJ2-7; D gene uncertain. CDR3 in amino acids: CAISESLPNGAYEQYF. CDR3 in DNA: TGTGCCATCAGTGAGTCTCTCCCGAATGGGGCCTACGAGCAGTACTTC.